The T cell receptor beta chain described here comes from a study of blood T cell repertoires in COVID-19. In the study overall: Researchers got acute and convalescent COVID-19 samples from the United States, Italy and Spain.

In the authors' workflow: For nucleated cells, counts were estimated from reference gene primer amplification. Clones were sequenced by immunoSEQ multiplex PCR, and TCRdb holds only the in-frame ones, with some missing. V, J and clone size are those of that table, while D and trimming were read from the DNA. Of some 89,000 clones detected, around four fifths appear once; the ten largest clones hold around 11%. This clone has more than one count but fewer than ten. This receptor was taken from a man between 65 and 85 years old with acute or convalescent COVID-19. The specimen was peripheral blood.

The CDR3: CASSEVPGGRGLLEQFF. CDR3 nucleotide sequence: TGTGCCAGCAGTGAAGTGCCCGGGGGGCGGGGGTTACTTGAGCAGTTCTTC. The chain carries TRBV6-1 and TRBJ2-1; TRBD2 might be the D (7 bases). Germline-derived CDR1 and CDR2 are MNHNS and SASEGT. The CDR3 has 17 amino acids. Between the trimmed V and J ends, which lost 1 base and 9 bases, there was a span of 22 bases.